This TCR beta chain was captured by sequencing in a study of blood T cell repertoires in COVID-19 (TCRdb year 2020). For the wider study: Samples covering the acute and convalescent phases of COVID-19 were provided by collaborators in the United States, Italy and Spain. The prospective study material was composed of cDNA or gDNA derived from T cells, B-cell-depleted T cells, or PBMCs. Deeply sampled blood TCRbeta repertoires from subjects exposed to, actively infected with, or recovered from COVID-19 were included in the dataset. The repertoires were released in a freely available public database intended as a resource for research on the immune response to SARS-CoV-2. The samples were drawn from the first 160 participants of the ongoing ImmuneRACE study and from over a thousand subjects provided by 6 global collaborators. Sample metadata almost always included a de-identified subject ID, COVID-19 status, age in years and sex. Where available, HLA class I and class II types were taken from metadata supplied by the sample provider and were not determined by assay-based typing.

The CDR3 holds 16 amino acids from the cysteine to the phenylalanine. The retained sequence is limited to the CDR3, 48 bases, with the frame set at the first base. Relative to germline, V is missing 6 bases and J is missing 4 bases, with 13 bases of the junction outside any gene match. Per the germline V gene, MDHEN is the CDR1 and SYDVKM is the CDR2. General findings and caveats noted by the study authors: How much clinical and demographic metadata was included differed by source and by participant, and the metadata was provided uncurated.

Each collaborating institution followed its own protocols to collect whole blood in K2EDTA tubes. For TCRbeta analysis, collaborators shipped samples as frozen whole blood, isolated PBMCs, or DNA extracted from either of those sample types. With regard to this clone: Its target antigen remains unknown. No base quality information exists; no much larger clone differs at one position.

The immunoSEQ Assay, a bias-controlled multiplex PCR, was used to amplify TCRbeta CDR3 regions from genomic DNA. The authors' pipeline ran thus. The number of nucleated cells in each sample was estimated by amplification of reference gene primers within the assay. To quantify the absolute abundance of each unique TCRbeta CDR3 rearrangement, sequence reads were collapsed and filtered. For each sample, productive Simpson clonality was calculated as the square root of Simpson's diversity index across productive rearrangements. The table was pulled from immuneACCESS by TCRdb, which kept in-frame rearrangements only. Such tables lose some clones; where checked, under half of the loss comes from unresolved V genes, and the rest has no known cause. D and trimming come from the DNA, and the V and J calls and clone size come from that table. For this sample there are 210,000 or so clones; 88% appear just once. Together, the top ten hold around 2.9% of the sample.

This sequence was found in an older woman with acute or convalescent COVID-19. The rearranged segments are TRBV28 and TRBJ1-2, with 8 bases aligning to TRBD1. Sequencing used peripheral blood. The CDR3 region has the sequence CASSREDRDWLYGYTF. The bases are TGTGCCAGCAGCCGCGAGGACAGGGACTGGCTCTATGGCTACACCTTC.